This T cell receptor beta chain emerged from a study of cytomegalovirus exposure and HLA in healthy donors. Healthy bone marrow donors supplied every sample. Findings of the study overall: A few V segments could not be told apart, such as TRBV6-2 and TRBV6-3, and were left out. Cytomegalovirus-associated TCR beta chains were listed, numbering more than 150.

Comments on this clone: The antigen is not known.

The PCR was carried out with 60 Vbeta primers and 13 Jbeta primers. In the original processing: Later, an analysis found about 80 million unique TCR beta chains, and 9.5 million to 11 million of these were shared. Produced via immunoSEQ multiplex PCR; TCRdb's table is partial and in-frame only. D and trimming were read from the DNA, whereas the V and J calls and clone size are those reported in that table. The sample holds some 150,000 clones, about four fifths seen once. The CDR3 runs 13 residues. J lost 5 bases, V lost 6 bases, and 3 bases had no gene match. CDR1 and CDR2 from the germline V gene are SGHTA and FQGNSA.

Sequenced input: PBMCs. The clonotype was recovered from a woman aged 50 to 60 in good health and CMV-seronegative. The chain carries TRBV7-2 and TRBJ2-5, with TRBD1 matching over 10 bases. The CDR3 sequence is CASRKGQGETQYF. The CDR3 DNA is TGTGCCAGCAGGAAGGGACAGGGGGAGACCCAGTACTTC.